This T cell receptor beta chain emerged from a study of human T cells and chemical hapten exposure (dated by TCRdb to 2020 to 2023). As for the study more broadly: For sensitization, 2% DPC in acetone was applied to an approximately 2 cm by approximately 2 cm area of upper inner arm skin. Patch tests used Finn chambers with 0.01% DPC on the upper back, scored after 6 days by International Contact Dermatitis Research Group standards. Libraries were combined into a pool for sequencing, and differences in TCR yield between samples came mainly from small differences in library volumes within the pool. The study tracked peripheral blood TCR repertoire changes in vivo during primary and secondary sensitization to the hapten diphenylcyclopropenone (DPC) in alopecia patients. Weekly therapeutic DPC doses were additionally applied to the scalp of patients throughout the roughly 23-week study period. Patient blood was sampled pre-sensitization (week 0) and at 2, 6 and about 24 weeks after DPC sensitization. Around 30 alopecia patients provided blood for TCR sequencing at one to four time points (pre-sensitization, 2, 6 and 24 weeks). Most of the patients in the cohort were female, and the cohort covered alopecia areata with under or over 50% scalp involvement, alopecia totalis and alopecia universalis. Study-wide findings and limitations: Compared with pre-sensitization or healthy control sets, expanded TCRs formed significantly more large CDR3 similarity clusters, which is consistent with antigen-driven responses. Patch test score was positively correlated with the number of PT1 expanded TCRs, with significance at thresholds 8, 16 and 32 but not at 4. Alopecia, a presumed autoimmune disease, was present in all patients, so the immune response of the patients might differ from that of healthy individuals. After repeated subsampling, changes were observed in the strength of the expansion versus patch-test correlation and in the threshold at which the correlation became significant. DPC sensitization did not change how many TCRs were above 1 in 1000 frequency, and no evidence was found of alterations in global repertoire structure.

Taken from cysteine to phenylalanine, the CDR3 has 14 residues. The read is trimmed to its CDR3 DNA, 42 bases read in frame from base 1. The trim is 2 bases for V and 4 bases for J, with a gap of 8 bases between the germline ends. Reading the germline V gene gives CDR1 MNHNS and CDR2 SASEGT. This clonotype was observed a handful of times. This clone's antigen is unknown. Base qualities were left out, and no much larger clone turns up one base away. The library was obtained by RACE. Data came from a NextSeq 500. Library preparation attached unique molecular identifiers to individual cDNA molecules for quantitative, reproducible TCR counting. From each blood RNA sample, both TCR alpha and TCR beta chains were sequenced. The study's own analysis went as follows. The median number of TCRs per sample was 90,000 to 100,000, ranging from roughly 20,000 to 690,600. The Decombinator software suite was used to annotate the V, J and CDR3 of the TCR reads. Every sample was subsampled to the same number of TCRs (28,000) for the PS versus PT1 abundance plots. TCRs were defined as expanded if absent before sensitization and observed at least eight times at the 2-week time point. Starting from the raw public reads, TCRdb applied fastp trimming at Q25, assembled clones with MiXCR and retained in-frame beta chains. Rows matching on CDR3 protein sequence are summarized as one entry with the most common DNA and genes. For this entry, the V and J calls and clone size follow TCRdb and not the study's own pipeline. A total of 300,000 to 450,000 distinct CDR3 sequences appear in this sample, 5.1% of them only once. Approximately 2.4% of the sample is in the top ten clones.

Sample time point, as interpreted from the label and publication: pre-sensitization, week 0. Sample treatment or condition, as interpreted from the label and publication: therapeutic diphenylcyclopropenone sensitization with weekly scalp DPC. At each patch-test visit, blood was drawn before the patch test was applied. To be eligible, patients had to be aged 18 to 70, diagnosed with alopecia and judged suitable for DPC therapy, while pregnant patients were excluded. Total RNA was extracted from unfractionated whole blood that had been collected in Tempus Blood RNA tubes. The chain uses TRBV6-1 and TRBJ2-2, with no confidently assigned D gene. The source was whole blood, collected in connection with sensitization to the hapten diphenylcyclopropenone (DPC). The TCR comes from a woman aged 50 to 60 with alopecia areata. Some clones in this sample may be carry-over from other donors' samples. The CDR3 loop reads CASSELRSTGELFF. The sequenced DNA is TGTGCCAGCAGTGAATTGCGGAGCACCGGGGAGCTGTTTTTT.